This TCR beta chain was captured in a study of sequential checkpoint blockade in melanoma. About the study: Both treatment sequences were followed by maintenance nivolumab.

The table came from immunoSEQ multiplex PCR; TCRdb's copy has only in-frame clones and leaves some out. The sample has about 6,100 clones, roughly half seen once. V lost 5 bases to trimming and J lost 0 bases, with 10 bases between them. CDR1 and CDR2 (germline): SEHNR, FQNEAQ (reference sequence). The CDR3 runs 15 residues. Treatment indicated: randomized to nivolumab then ipilimumab (arm A) or the reverse (arm B). From thawed PBMCs, live CD3+CD8+ cells negative for CD19 and CD56 were sorted. The sequences come from CD8+ T cells sorted from blood (inferred from file names), collected from a patient given nivolumab and ipilimumab in sequence. The gene calls are TRBV7-9 and TRBJ1-4; D is unresolved. This sequence was found in a human patient with melanoma. Some clones in this sample may be carry-over from other donors' samples. CDR3 nucleotide sequence: TGTGCCAGCAGCGCCACCACGGCAACTAATGAAAAACTGTTTTTT. This codes for CASSATTATNEKLFF.